A single sample is the source of the 7 T cell receptor beta chains below, sequenced in a study of regulatory T cells in long-lasting Graves disease (dated by TCRdb to the early 2020s). The time point label corresponds to: persistent/refractory GD, antithyroid drugs over 5 years with positive TRAb. RNA was extracted from PBMCs in TRIzol for both TCR sequencing and RNA sequencing. Libraries were constructed by multiplex PCR. The data were produced on an Illumina HiSeq 4000. CDR3 regions were amplified by Arm-PCR with iRepertoire HTBI primers to construct TCR beta libraries. The public reads were reanalyzed by TCRdb: fastp trimming at Q25, MiXCR alignment, in-frame beta chains only. Under each unique CDR3 protein, matching rows form one entry showing the most common genes and DNA. The sample table shows 400,000 to 500,000 distinct CDR3 sequences, and roughly 21% are seen once. Together, the top ten hold over 6% of the sample.

The source was peripheral blood mononuclear cells (PBMCs), collected when the disease was refractory, from a patient treated with antithyroid drugs. All receptors come from a female donor with Graves disease.

The chain joins TRBV7-2 to TRBJ2-7; D perhaps matches TRBD2 (5 bases). Looked up from germline, CDR1 is SGHTA and CDR2 is FQGNSA. This CDR3 is built from 16 residues. V gave up 5 bases and J gave up 6 bases, with 23 bases separating them. The CDR3 DNA reads TGTGCCAGCAGCCCGCCTAAGTTTCCGGGAACGGGCGAGCAGTACTTC. Its translation is CASSPPKFPGTGEQYF.

At least ten counts were recorded for this clonotype. The chain carries TRBV2 and TRBJ1-6; unclear D gene. Looked up from germline, CDR1 is SNHLY and CDR2 is FYNNEI. CDR3 length equals 15 residues. Trimming took off 6 bases at V and 2 bases at J, with 11 bases between the two ends. The chain's CDR3 is CASSGLVPYNSPLHF. CDR3 coding DNA: TGTGCCAGCAGCGGACTCGTTCCCTATAATTCACCCCTCCACTTT.

This clonotype appeared many times. The rearrangement uses TRBV6-1 and TRBJ1-1; D unclear. CDR1 MNHNS and CDR2 SASEGT come from the germline V gene. The CDR3 is 15 residues long. Trimming took 5 bases from V and 4 from J, leaving 17 bases between them. The CDR3 region has the DNA TGTGCCAGCAGTCTAGGGTGGAGGCTCAGCACTGAAGCTTTCTTT. Protein: CASSLGWRLSTEAFF.

This clonotype was counted ten times or more. The chain links TRBV2 to TRBJ2-7; TRBD2 is a possible D gene (5 bases). The CDR3 has 13 amino acids. V was pared by 4 bases and J by 2 bases, with 9 bases between. Per the germline V gene, CDR1 is SNHLY and CDR2 is FYNNEI. The CDR3 sequence: CASSGTDTYEQYF. In nucleotides, the CDR3 is TGTGCCAGCAGTGGGACTGACACCTACGAGCAGTACTTC.

This clonotype was observed a handful of times. The chain combines TRBV12-3 or TRBV12-4 with TRBJ2-1, with TRBD2 matching 7 bases. V lost 1 base and J lost 2; bases outside the gene matches: 5. This CDR3 region has 16 residues. CDR3 in DNA: TGTGCCAGCAGTTTAGGCGGGAGCGGCACCTACAATGAGCAGTTCTTC. This sequence encodes CASSLGGSGTYNEQFF.

The CDR3 bases are TGTGCCAGCAGTTTCTACGACGGGGGAACCTACGAGCAGTACTTC. Its protein product is CASSFYDGGTYEQYF. V is TRBV28 and J is TRBJ2-7; D might be TRBD2 (6 bases). This CDR3 contains 15 residues. The V and J ends lost 3 bases and 2 bases respectively, with 14 bases between them. CDR1 is MDHEN, CDR2 SYDVKM, per germline. The full variable domain, rest sourced from reference TRBV28 and TRBJ2-7, is DVKVTQSSRYLVKRTGEKVFLECVQDMDHENMFWYRQDPGLGLRLIYFSYDVKMKEKGDIPEGYSVSREKKERFSLILESASTNQTSMYLCASSFYDGGTYEQYFGPGTRLTVT.

The CDR3 reads CASSRGTYYEQYF. DNA of the CDR3: TGTGCCAGCAGCAGGGGGACCTACTACGAGCAGTACTTC. The chain links TRBV3-1 to TRBJ2-7, with a tentative D call TRBD1 (6 bases). The CDR3 covers 13 residues. Germline V gene data show CDR1 as LGHDT and CDR2 as YNNKEL (reference sequence). V lost 5 bases and J lost 3, with 11 bases in between.